This T cell receptor beta chain was sequenced in a study of CD8 T cells in ankylosing spondylitis. Overall study findings and caveats: In the blood and synovial fluid of reactive arthritis, some motif variants had been previously reported. Ankylosing spondylitis blood appeared to be characterized by a TCR beta motif of eight highly homologous variants. Disease-linked clones reportedly concentrated significantly in matched ankylosing spondylitis synovial fluid.

About this clonotype: Its antigen is not identified.

Scientists made TCR beta libraries using quantitative 5'-RACE with molecular barcodes. TCRdb reprocessed the 5' RACE reads with MiXCR, giving one entry per CDR3 protein. The top ten clones hold approximately 14% of a sample with about 330,000 distinct CDR3 sequences, 6.5% to 10% of them seen once. Input material: blood, either unsorted or a sorted T cell fraction (not recorded which). This sequence was found in a male donor with ankylosing spondylitis.

The CDR3 bases are TGTGCCAGCAGTGACGGCTCTGGGGCCAACGTCCTGACTTTC. It specifies CASSDGSGANVLTF. The J gene is TRBJ2-6, the V gene TRBV6-4, with unresolved D. The germline V gene encodes CDR1 MRHNA and CDR2 SNTAGT. The CDR3 runs 14 residues. V lost 2 bases, J lost 0 bases, and 2 bases lay in between.